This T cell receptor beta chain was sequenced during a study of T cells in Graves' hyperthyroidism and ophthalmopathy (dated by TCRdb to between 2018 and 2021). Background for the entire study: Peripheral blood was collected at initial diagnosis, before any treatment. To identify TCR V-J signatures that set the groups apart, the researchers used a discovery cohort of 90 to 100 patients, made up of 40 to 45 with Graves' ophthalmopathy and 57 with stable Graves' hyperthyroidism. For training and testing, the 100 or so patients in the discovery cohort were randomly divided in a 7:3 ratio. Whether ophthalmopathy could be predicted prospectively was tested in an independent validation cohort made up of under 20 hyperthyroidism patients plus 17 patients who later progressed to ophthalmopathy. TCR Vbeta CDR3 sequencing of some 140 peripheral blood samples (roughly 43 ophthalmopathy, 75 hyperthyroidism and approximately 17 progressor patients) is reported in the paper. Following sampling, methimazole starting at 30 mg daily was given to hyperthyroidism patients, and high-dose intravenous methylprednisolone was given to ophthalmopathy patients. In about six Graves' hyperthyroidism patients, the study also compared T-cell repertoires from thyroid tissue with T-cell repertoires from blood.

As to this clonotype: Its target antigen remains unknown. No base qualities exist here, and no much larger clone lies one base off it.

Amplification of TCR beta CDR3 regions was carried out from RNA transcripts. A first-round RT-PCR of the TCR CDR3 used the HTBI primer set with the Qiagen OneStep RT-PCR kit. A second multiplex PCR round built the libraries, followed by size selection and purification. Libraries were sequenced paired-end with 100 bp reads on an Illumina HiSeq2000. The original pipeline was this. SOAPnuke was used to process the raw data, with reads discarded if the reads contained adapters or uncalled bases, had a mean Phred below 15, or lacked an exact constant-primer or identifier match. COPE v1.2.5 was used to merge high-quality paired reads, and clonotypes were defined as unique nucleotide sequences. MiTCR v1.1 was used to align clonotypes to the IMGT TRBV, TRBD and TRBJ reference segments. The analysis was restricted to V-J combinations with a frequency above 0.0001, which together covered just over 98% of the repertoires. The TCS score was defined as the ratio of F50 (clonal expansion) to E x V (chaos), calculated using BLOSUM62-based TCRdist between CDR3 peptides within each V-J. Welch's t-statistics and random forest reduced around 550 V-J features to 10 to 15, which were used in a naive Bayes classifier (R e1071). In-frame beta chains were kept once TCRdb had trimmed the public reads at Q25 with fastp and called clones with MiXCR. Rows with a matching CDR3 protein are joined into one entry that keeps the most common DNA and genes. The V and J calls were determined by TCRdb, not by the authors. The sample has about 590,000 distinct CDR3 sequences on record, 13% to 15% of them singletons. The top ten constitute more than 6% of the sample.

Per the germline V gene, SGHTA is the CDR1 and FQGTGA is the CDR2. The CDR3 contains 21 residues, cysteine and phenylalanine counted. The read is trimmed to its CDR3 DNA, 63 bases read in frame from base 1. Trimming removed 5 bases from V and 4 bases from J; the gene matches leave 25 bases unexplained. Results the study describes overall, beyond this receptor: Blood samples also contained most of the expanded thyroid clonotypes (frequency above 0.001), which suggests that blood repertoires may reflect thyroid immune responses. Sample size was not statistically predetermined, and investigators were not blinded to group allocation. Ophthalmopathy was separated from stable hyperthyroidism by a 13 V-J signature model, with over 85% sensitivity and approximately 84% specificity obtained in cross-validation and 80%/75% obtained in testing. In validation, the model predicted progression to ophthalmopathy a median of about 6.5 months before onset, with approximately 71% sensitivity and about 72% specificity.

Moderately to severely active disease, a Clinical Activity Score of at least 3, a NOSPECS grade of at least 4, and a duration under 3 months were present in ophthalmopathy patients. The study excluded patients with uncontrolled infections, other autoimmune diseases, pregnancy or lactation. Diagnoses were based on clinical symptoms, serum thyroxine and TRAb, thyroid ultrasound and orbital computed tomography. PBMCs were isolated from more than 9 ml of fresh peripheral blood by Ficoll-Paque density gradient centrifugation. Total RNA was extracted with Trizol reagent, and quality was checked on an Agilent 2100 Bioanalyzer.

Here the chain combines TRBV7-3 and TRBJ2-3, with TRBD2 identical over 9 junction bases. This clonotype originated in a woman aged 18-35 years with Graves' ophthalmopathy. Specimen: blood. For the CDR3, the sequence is CASSPPPSGDLREGPPDTQYF. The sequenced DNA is TGTGCCAGCAGCCCCCCTCCATCTGGGGATTTGCGGGAGGGCCCCCCAGATACGCAGTATTTT.